These 4 T cell receptor beta chains originate from one sample sequenced in a study of T cell changes during pregnancy in multiple sclerosis. Data came from immunoSEQ multiplex PCR; TCRdb stores just in-frame clones and leaves some out. Found here are 70,000 or so clones, 91% of them singletons; the top ten hold 0.7%. Sequenced here: peripheral blood, sampled in the third trimester of pregnancy. The source of these receptors is a female donor in good health, enrolled as a control in a pregnancy study.

The rearrangement joins TRBV4-1 to TRBJ2-7; the D is unclear. The CDR3 runs 15 residues. Trimming removed 0 bases at V and 2 bases at J, with 11 bases between. Germline V gives CDR1 MGHRA, CDR2 YSYEKL. CDR3: CASSQETRRTYEQYF. In nucleotides, the CDR3 is TGCGCCAGCAGCCAAGAAACCAGGCGAACCTACGAGCAGTACTTC.

The chain uses TRBV6-5 and TRBJ1-3, with no clear D. Germline CDR1 reads MNHEY; CDR2 reads SVGAGI. CDR3 size: 11 residues. The germline V and J ends were trimmed by 6 bases and 11 bases, with 11 bases remaining between them. The CDR3 region has the DNA TGTGCCAGCAGCCATAGCGGGTCCATATATTTT. Its protein product is CASSHSGSIYF.

The J gene is TRBJ1-2, the V gene TRBV4-2, with a possible D match to TRBD1 (5 bases). CDR3 length: 14 amino acids. Trimming removed 0 bases from V and 7 bases from J, with 12 bases in between. Germline assignment: CDR1 LGHNA and CDR2 YNFKEQ. CDR3 loop: CASSQDGGGSGYTF. In DNA form, the CDR3 reads TGTGCCAGCAGCCAAGATGGGGGAGGGTCTGGCTACACCTTC.

The CDR3: CAMAPWTGNHEQYF. The CDR3 nucleotides read TGTGCCATGGCCCCCTGGACAGGGAACCACGAGCAGTACTTC. The chain joins TRBV2 to TRBJ2-7, with TRBD1 identical over 8 bases. CDR1 is SNHLY and CDR2 is FYNNEI in the germline V gene. Trimming at V came to 10 bases and at J to 5 bases, leaving 13 bases not matched to a gene. The CDR3 is made up of 14 amino acids.